This TCR beta chain came from a study of blood T cell repertoires in COVID-19. Across the study: There were acute and convalescent COVID-19 samples, and they came from the United States, Italy and Spain.

The length of the CDR3 is 16 residues. The germline V gene encodes CDR1 MNHEY and CDR2 SVGAGI. Between the trimmed V and J ends, which lost 2 bases and 0 bases, there was a span of 11 bases. Data came from immunoSEQ multiplex PCR; TCRdb stores just in-frame clones and leaves some out. Here the sample spans under 250,000 clones, around 81% being singletons. Sequencing was performed on peripheral blood. This sequence originates from a woman between 55 and 75 years old with active or convalescent COVID-19. The chain has TRBV6-5 and TRBJ2-1; tentative D call: TRBD2 (5 bases). The CDR3 loop is CASSYLGRSSYNEQFF. Written as DNA, the CDR3 is TGTGCCAGCAGTTACCTAGGGAGAAGCTCCTACAATGAGCAGTTCTTC.